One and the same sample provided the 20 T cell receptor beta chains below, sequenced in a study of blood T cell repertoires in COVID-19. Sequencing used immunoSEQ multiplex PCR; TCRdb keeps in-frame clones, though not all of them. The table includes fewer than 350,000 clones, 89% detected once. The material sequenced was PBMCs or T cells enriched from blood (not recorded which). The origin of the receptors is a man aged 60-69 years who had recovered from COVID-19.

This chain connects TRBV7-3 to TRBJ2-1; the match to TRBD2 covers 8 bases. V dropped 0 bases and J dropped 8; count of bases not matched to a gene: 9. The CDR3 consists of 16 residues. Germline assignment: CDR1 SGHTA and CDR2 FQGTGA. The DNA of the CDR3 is TGTGCCAGCAGCTTAACTGGCTCCGGGACTAGTTATGAGCAGTTCTTC. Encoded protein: CASSLTGSGTSYEQFF. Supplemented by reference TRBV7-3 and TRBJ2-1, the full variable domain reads GAGVSQTPSNKVTEKGKYVELRCDPISGHTALYWYRQSLGQGPEFLIYFQGTGAADDSGLPNDRFFAVRPEGSVSTLKIQRTERGDSAVYLCASSLTGSGTSYEQFFGPGTRLTVL.

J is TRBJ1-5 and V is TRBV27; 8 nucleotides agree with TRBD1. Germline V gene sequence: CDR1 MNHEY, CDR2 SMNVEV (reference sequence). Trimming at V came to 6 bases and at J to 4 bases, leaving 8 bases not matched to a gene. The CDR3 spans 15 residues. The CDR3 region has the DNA TGTGCCAGCAGACCTCGCGACAGGGGAAATCAGCCCCAGCATTTT. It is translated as CASRPRDRGNQPQHF.

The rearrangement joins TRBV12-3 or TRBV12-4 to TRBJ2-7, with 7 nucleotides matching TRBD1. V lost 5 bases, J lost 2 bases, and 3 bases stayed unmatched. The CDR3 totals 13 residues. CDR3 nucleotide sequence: TGTGCCAGCAGTAGGGACAGTGCCTACGAGCAGTACTTC. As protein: CASSRDSAYEQYF.

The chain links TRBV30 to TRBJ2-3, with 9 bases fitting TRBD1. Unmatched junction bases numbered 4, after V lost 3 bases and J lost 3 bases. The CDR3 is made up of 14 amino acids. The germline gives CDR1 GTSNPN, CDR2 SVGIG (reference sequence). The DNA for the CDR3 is TGTGCCTGGAGGCGGGACAGGGAAACAGATACGCAGTATTTT. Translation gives CAWRRDRETDTQYF. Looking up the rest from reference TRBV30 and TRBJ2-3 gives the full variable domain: SQTIHQWPATLVQPVGSPLSLECTVEGTSNPNLYWYRQAAGRGLQLLFYSVGIGQISSEVPQNLSASRPQDRQFILSSKKLLLSDSGFYLCAWRRDRETDTQYFGPGTRLTVL.

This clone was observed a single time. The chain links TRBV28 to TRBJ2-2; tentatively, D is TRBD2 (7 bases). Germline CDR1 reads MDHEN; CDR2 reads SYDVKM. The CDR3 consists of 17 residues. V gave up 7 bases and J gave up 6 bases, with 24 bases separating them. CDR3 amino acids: CASIRGQGAGVAGELFF. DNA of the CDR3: TGTGCCAGCATAAGGGGACAAGGGGCGGGAGTGGCCGGGGAGCTGTTTTTT.

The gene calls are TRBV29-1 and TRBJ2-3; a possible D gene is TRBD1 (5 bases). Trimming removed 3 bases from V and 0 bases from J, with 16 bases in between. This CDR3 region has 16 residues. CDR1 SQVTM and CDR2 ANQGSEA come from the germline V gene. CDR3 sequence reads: CSVEDTDLYSTDTQYF. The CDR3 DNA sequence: TGCAGCGTTGAGGACACTGATCTTTATAGCACAGATACGCAGTATTTT.

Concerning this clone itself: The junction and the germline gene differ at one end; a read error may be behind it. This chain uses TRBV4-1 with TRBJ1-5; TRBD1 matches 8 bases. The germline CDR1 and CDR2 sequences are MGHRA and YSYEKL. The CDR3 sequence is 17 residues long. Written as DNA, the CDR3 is TGCGCCAACAGCCAAGGGACAGGAGCCTATAGCAATCAGCCCCAGCATTTT. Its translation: CANSQGTGAYSNQPQHF.

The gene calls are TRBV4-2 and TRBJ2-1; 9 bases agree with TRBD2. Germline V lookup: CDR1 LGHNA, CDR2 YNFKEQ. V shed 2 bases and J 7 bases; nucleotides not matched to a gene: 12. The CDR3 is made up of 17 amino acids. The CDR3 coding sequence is TGTGCCAGCAGCCAACCTGGGGGTAGCGGGAGAGGGAATGAGCAGTTCTTC. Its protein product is CASSQPGGSGRGNEQFF.

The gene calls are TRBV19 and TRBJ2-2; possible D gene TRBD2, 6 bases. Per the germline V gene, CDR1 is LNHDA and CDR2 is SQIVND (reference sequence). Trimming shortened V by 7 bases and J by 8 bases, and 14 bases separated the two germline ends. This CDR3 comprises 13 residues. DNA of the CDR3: TGTGCCAGTACCCAGGGAGGTCCTGGGGAGCTGTTTTTT. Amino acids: CASTQGGPGELFF.

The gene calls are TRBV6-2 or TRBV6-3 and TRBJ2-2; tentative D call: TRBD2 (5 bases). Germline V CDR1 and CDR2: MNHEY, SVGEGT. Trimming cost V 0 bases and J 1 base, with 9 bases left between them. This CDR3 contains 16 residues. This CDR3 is CASSYSRGRNTGELFF. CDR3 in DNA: TGTGCCAGCAGTTACTCGAGAGGGAGGAACACCGGGGAGCTGTTTTTT.

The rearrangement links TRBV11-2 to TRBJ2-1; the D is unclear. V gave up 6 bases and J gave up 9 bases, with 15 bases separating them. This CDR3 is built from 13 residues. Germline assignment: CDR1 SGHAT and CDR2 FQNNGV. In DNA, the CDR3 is TGTGCCAGCAGTCGCGGCGTGGTAACTGAGCAGTTCTTC. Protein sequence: CASSRGVVTEQFF.

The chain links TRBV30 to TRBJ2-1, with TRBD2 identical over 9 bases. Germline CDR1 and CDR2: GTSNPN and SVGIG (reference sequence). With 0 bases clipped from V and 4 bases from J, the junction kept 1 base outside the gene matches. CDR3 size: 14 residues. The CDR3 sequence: CAWSVSGRYNEQFF. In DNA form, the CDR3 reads TGTGCCTGGAGTGTTAGCGGGAGATACAATGAGCAGTTCTTC.

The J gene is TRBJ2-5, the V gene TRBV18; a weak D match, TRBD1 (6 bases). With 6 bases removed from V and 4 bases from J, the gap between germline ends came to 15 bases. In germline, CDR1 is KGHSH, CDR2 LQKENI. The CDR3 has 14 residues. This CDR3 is CASSSTGQIETQYF. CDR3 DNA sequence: TGTGCCAGCTCTTCGACAGGTCAAATAGAGACCCAGTACTTC.

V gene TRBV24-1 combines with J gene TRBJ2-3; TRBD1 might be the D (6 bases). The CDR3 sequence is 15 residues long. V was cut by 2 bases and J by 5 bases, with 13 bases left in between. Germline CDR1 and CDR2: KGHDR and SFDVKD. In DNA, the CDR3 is TGTGCCACCAGTGATTCGAGGCAGGGGAGAGATACGCAGTATTTT. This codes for CATSDSRQGRDTQYF.

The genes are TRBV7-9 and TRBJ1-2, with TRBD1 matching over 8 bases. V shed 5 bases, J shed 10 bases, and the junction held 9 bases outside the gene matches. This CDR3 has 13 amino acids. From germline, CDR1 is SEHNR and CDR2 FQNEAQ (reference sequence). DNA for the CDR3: TGTGCCAGCAGCCAATGGACAGGGCCGGCCTACACCTTC. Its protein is CASSQWTGPAYTF.

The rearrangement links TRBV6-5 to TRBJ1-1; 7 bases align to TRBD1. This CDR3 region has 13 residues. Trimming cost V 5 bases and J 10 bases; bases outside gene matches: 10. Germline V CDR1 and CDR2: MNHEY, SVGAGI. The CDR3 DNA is TGTGCCAGCAGTCACCAAAGGGGGCGCGTAGCTTTCTTT. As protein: CASSHQRGRVAFF.

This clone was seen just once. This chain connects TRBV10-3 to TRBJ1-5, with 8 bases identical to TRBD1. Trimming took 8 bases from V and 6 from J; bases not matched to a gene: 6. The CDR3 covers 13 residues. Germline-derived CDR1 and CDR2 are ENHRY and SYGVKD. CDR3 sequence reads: CAIGQGLSQPQHF. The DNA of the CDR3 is TGTGCCATCGGACAGGGTTTAAGTCAGCCCCAGCATTTT.

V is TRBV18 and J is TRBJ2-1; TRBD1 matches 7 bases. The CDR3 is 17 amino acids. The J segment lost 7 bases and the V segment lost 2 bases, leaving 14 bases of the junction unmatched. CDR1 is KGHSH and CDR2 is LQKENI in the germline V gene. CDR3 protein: CASSPRVVTGIGNEQFF. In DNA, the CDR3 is TGTGCCAGCTCACCAAGGGTGGTGACAGGGATCGGGAATGAGCAGTTCTTC.

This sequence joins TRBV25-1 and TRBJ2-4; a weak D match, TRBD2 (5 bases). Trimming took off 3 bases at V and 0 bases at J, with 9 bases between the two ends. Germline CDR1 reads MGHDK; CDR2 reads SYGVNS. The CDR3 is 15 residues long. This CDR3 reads CASSDPSGAKNIQYF. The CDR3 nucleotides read TGTGCCAGCAGTGACCCCAGCGGAGCCAAAAACATTCAGTACTTC. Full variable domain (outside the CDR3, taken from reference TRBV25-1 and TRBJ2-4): EADIYQTPRYLVIGTGKKITLECSQTMGHDKMYWYQQDPGMELHLIHYSYGVNSTEKGDLSSESTVSRIRTEHFPLTLESARPSHTSQYLCASSDPSGAKNIQYFGAGTRLSVL.

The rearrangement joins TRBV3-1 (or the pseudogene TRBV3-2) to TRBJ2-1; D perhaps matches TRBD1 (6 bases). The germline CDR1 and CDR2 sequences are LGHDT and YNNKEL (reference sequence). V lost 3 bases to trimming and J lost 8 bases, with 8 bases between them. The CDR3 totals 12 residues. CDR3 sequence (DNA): TGTGCCAGCAGCCAGACAGGTCATGAGCAGTTCTTC. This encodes CASSQTGHEQFF.